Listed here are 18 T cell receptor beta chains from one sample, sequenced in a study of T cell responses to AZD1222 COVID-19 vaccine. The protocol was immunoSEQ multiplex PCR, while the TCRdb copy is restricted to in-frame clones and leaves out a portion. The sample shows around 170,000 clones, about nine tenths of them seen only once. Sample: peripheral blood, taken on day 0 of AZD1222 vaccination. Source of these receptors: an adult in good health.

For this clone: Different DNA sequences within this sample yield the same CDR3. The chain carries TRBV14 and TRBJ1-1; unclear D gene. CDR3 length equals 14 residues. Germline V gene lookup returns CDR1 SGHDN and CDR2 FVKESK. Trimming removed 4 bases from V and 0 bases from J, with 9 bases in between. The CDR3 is CASSLPGMNTEAFF. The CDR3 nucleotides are TGTGCCAGCAGCCTACCGGGAATGAACACTGAAGCTTTCTTT.

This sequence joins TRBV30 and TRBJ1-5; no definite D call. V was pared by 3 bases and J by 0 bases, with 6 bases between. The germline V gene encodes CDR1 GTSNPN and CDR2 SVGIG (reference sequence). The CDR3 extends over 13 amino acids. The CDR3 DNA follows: TGTGCCTGGAGCGCGGATAGCAATCAGCCCCAGCATTTT. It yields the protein CAWSADSNQPQHF.

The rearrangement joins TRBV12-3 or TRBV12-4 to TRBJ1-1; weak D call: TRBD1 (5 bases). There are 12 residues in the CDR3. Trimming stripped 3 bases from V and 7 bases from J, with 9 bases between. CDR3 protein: CASSFARGEAFF. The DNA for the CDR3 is TGTGCCAGCAGTTTCGCAAGGGGTGAAGCTTTCTTT.

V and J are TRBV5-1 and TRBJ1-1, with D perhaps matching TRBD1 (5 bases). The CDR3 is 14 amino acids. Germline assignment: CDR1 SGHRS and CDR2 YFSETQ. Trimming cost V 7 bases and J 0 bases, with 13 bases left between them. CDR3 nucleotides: TGCGCCAGCGGGAGGGGAGATATGAACACTGAAGCTTTCTTT. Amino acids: CASGRGDMNTEAFF.

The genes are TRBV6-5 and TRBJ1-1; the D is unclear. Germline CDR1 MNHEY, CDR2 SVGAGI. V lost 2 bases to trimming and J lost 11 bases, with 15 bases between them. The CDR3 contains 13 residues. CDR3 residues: CASSYLAQSVAFF. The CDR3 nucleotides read TGTGCCAGCAGTTACCTCGCCCAATCGGTGGCTTTCTTT.

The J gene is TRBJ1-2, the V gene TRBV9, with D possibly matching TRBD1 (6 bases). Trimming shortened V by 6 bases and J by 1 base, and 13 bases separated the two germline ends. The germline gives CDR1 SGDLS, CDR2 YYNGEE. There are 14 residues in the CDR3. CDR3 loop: CASTPGTLNYGYTF. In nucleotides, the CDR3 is TGTGCCAGCACGCCCGGGACACTTAACTATGGCTACACCTTC. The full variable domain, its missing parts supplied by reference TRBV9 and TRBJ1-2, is DSGVTQTPKHLITATGQRVTLRCSPRSGDLSVYWYQQSLDQGLQFLIQYYNGEERAKGNILERFSAQQFPDLHSELNLSSLELGDSALYFCASTPGTLNYGYTFGSGTRLTVV.

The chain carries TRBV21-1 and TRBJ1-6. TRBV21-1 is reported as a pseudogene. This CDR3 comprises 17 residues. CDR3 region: CASSKDRGKCCNSPLHF. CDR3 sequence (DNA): TGTGCCAGCAGCAAAGATCGGGGAAAATGTTGTAATTCACCCCTCCACTTT.

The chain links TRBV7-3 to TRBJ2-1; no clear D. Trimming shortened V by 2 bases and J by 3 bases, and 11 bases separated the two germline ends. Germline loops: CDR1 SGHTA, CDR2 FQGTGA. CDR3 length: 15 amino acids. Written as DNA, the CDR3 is TGTGCCAGCAGCTTACACCTGCGCAGCTACAATGAGCAGTTCTTC. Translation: CASSLHLRSYNEQFF.

The DNA of the CDR3 is TGTGCCAGCAGCTTAGCGGGGCATTATGACACTGAAGCTTTCTTT. Translation: CASSLAGHYDTEAFF. The chain carries TRBV7-8 and TRBJ1-1; D perhaps matches TRBD1 (5 bases). CDR3 length: 15 residues. The germline CDR1 and CDR2 sequences are SGHVS and FQNEAQ. V dropped 0 bases and J dropped 3 bases, with 11 bases sitting between them.

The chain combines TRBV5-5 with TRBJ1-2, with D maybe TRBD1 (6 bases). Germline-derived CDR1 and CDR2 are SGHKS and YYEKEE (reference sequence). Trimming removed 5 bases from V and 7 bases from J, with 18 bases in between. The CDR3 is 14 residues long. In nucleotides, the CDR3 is TGTGCCAGCAGTCGTGGACAGCTTTGTTGTGGCTACACCTTC. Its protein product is CASSRGQLCCGYTF.

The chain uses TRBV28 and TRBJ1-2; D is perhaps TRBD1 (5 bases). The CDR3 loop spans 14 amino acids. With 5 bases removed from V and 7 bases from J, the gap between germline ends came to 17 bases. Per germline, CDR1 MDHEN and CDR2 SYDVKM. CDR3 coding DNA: TGTGCCAGCAGTCAGATCAAGCAGGGATCTGGCTACACCTTC. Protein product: CASSQIKQGSGYTF.

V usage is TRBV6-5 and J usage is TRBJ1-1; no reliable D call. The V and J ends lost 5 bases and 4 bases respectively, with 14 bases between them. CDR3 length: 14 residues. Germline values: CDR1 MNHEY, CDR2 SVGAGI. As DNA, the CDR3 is TGTGCCAGCAGTCCCGTCCTTGGCGGCACTGAAGCTTTCTTT. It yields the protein CASSPVLGGTEAFF.

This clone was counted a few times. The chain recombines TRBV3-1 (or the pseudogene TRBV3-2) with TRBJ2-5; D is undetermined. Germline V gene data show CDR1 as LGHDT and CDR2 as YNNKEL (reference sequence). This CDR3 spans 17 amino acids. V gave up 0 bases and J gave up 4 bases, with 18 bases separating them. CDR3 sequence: CASSQDLFKASSETQYF. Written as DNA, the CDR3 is TGTGCCAGCAGCCAAGATCTGTTCAAGGCATCCTCAGAGACCCAGTACTTC.

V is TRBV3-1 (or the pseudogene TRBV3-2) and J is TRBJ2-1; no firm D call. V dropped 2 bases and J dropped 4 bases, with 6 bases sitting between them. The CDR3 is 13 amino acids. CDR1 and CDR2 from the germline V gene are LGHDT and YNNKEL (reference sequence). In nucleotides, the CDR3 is TGTGCCAGCAGCCAACGGATATACAATGAGCAGTTCTTC. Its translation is CASSQRIYNEQFF.

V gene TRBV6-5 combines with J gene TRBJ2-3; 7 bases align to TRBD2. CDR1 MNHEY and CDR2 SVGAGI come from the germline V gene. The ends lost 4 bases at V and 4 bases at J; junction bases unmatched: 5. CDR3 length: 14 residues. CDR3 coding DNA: TGTGCCAGCAGTTCCCGGGGGGTCCCAGATACGCAGTATTTT. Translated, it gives CASSSRGVPDTQYF.

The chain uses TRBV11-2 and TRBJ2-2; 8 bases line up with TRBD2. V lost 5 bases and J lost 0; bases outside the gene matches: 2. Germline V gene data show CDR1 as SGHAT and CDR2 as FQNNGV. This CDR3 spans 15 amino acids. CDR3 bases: TGTGCCAGCAGCCTCGGGGGGGCGAACACCGGGGAGCTGTTTTTT. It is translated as CASSLGGANTGELFF.

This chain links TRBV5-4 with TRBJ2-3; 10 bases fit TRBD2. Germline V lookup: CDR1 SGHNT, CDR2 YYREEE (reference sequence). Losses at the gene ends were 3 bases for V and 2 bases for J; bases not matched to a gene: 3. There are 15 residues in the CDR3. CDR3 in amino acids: CASSSGLADTDTQYF. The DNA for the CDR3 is TGTGCCAGCAGCTCTGGACTAGCGGACACAGATACGCAGTATTTT. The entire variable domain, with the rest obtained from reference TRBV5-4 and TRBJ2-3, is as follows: ETGVTQSPTHLIKTRGQQVTLRCSSQSGHNTVSWYQQALGQGPQFIFQYYREEENGRGNFPPRFSGLQFPNYSSELNVNALELDDSALYLCASSSGLADTDTQYFGPGTRLTVL.

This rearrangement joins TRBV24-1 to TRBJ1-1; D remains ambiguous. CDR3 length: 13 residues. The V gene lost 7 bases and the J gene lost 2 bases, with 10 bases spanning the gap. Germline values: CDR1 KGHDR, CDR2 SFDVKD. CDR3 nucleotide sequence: TGTGCCACCAGCCTGACCGAAAACACTGAAGCTTTCTTT. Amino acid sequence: CATSLTENTEAFF.